The rows below give T cell receptor beta chains drawn from one sample of a study of CD8 T cells in ankylosing spondylitis. Via MiXCR, TCRdb re-called the 5' RACE reads, giving one row per CDR3 protein. The sample contains about 200,000 distinct CDR3 sequences, just under 7.5% of which appear only once. The sequenced sample was blood, either unsorted or a sorted T cell fraction (not recorded which). These receptors originate from a male donor with ankylosing spondylitis. Each CDR3 is given with its conserved first and last residue. D genes are given only for firm matches. Size values are once, few and many counts, or a class for expanded clones, and some rows have none.

v_gene: TRBV12-3/TRBV12-4; d_gene: -; j_gene: TRBJ2-6; abundance: many; CDR3nt: TGTGCCAGCAGGCGGGCAGGGTCTGGGGCCAACGTCCTGACTTTC; CDR3aa: CASRRAGSGANVLTF
v_gene: TRBV28; d_gene: -; j_gene: TRBJ2-6; abundance: many; CDR3nt: TGTGCCAGCAGTTTTCGCCTTTCAGGGGCCAACGTCCTGACTTTC; CDR3aa: CASSFRLSGANVLTF
v_gene: TRBV24-1; d_gene: -; j_gene: TRBJ1-4; abundance: many; CDR3nt: TGTGCCACCAGTGGAGTTTCTAATGAAAAACTGTTTTTT; CDR3aa: CATSGVSNEKLFF
v_gene: TRBV10-3; d_gene: -; j_gene: TRBJ2-7; abundance: many; CDR3nt: TGTGCCATCGGAACCCCCGGCTACGAGCAGTACTTC; CDR3aa: CAIGTPGYEQYF
v_gene: TRBV9; d_gene: TRBD2; j_gene: TRBJ2-1; abundance: many; CDR3nt: TGTGCCAGCAGCTTGGGGGCCCGGAGCGGGAGGACCTACAATGAGCAGTTCTTC; CDR3aa: CASSLGARSGRTYNEQFF
v_gene: TRBV18; d_gene: -; j_gene: TRBJ2-3; abundance: many; CDR3nt: TGTGCCAGCTCACCTCTGGCACAGGGAGATGAGGATACGCAGTATTTT; CDR3aa: CASSPLAQGDEDTQYF
v_gene: TRBV28; d_gene: TRBD1; j_gene: TRBJ2-5; abundance: many; CDR3nt: TGTGCCAGCAGTTCCCGGGGGACAGGGGACCACCAAGAGACCCAGTACTTC; CDR3aa: CASSSRGTGDHQETQYF
v_gene: TRBV15; d_gene: TRBD1; j_gene: TRBJ2-7; abundance: many; CDR3nt: TGTGCCACCAGCGGTGGACTCAGGGGGTTCATAGGTGACGAGCAGTACTTC; CDR3aa: CATSGGLRGFIGDEQYF
v_gene: TRBV7-9; d_gene: TRBD2; j_gene: TRBJ2-3; abundance: few; CDR3nt: TGTGCCAGCAGCTCCGGGACTAGTACGGATACGCAGTATTTT; CDR3aa: CASSSGTSTDTQYF
v_gene: TRBV11-2; d_gene: -; j_gene: TRBJ1-1; abundance: many; CDR3nt: TGTGCCAGCAGCTTGGGCAGGCGGGCTTTCTTT; CDR3aa: CASSLGRRAFF
v_gene: TRBV6-2/TRBV6-3; d_gene: TRBD2; j_gene: TRBJ2-3; abundance: many; CDR3nt: TGTGCCAGCAGTTACAGCGGGGGGGCAGATACGCAGTATTTT; CDR3aa: CASSYSGGADTQYF
v_gene: TRBV7-9; d_gene: -; j_gene: TRBJ2-7; abundance: many; CDR3nt: TGTGCCAGCAGCTTCTACAGGGCCTACGAGCAGTACTTC; CDR3aa: CASSFYRAYEQYF
v_gene: TRBV11-2; d_gene: -; j_gene: TRBJ2-2; abundance: many; CDR3nt: TGTGCCAGCAGCTTAGTGGGGGCCGGGGAGCTGTTTTTT; CDR3aa: CASSLVGAGELFF
v_gene: TRBV20-1; d_gene: -; j_gene: TRBJ2-7; abundance: many; CDR3nt: TGCAGTGCTAGAGATAGGGTCTTCGCCTCCTACGAGCAGTACTTC; CDR3aa: CSARDRVFASYEQYF
v_gene: TRBV29-1; d_gene: TRBD2; j_gene: TRBJ2-3; abundance: many; CDR3nt: TGCAGCGTTGGGGGACTAGCGGGAGGAGGAGATACGCAGTATTTT; CDR3aa: CSVGGLAGGGDTQYF
v_gene: TRBV13; d_gene: TRBD2; j_gene: TRBJ2-3; abundance: many; CDR3nt: TGTGCCAGCAGCCCGCCTCGGCGGGGGAGGGATACGCAGTATTTT; CDR3aa: CASSPPRRGRDTQYF
v_gene: TRBV11-2; d_gene: TRBD1; j_gene: TRBJ1-4; abundance: -; CDR3nt: TGTGCCAGCAGCTCGGACAGGGTGTGGGAAAAACTGTTTTTT; CDR3aa: CASSSDRVWEKLFF
v_gene: TRBV12-3/TRBV12-4; d_gene: TRBD2; j_gene: TRBJ2-1; abundance: many; CDR3nt: TGTGCCAGCAGCTCAAGCGGGAGCTCCTACAATGAGCAGTTCTTC; CDR3aa: CASSSSGSSYNEQFF
v_gene: TRBV18; d_gene: -; j_gene: TRBJ2-6; abundance: few; CDR3nt: TGTGCCAGCTCACCACAGGGAAATGGGGCCAACGTCCTGACTTTC; CDR3aa: CASSPQGNGANVLTF
v_gene: TRBV4-3; d_gene: TRBD2; j_gene: TRBJ2-6; abundance: -; CDR3nt: TGCGCCAGCAGCCCCGGGACTAGCGGGACCTCTGGGGCCAACGTCCTGACTTTC; CDR3aa: CASSPGTSGTSGANVLTF
v_gene: TRBV3-1; d_gene: TRBD1; j_gene: TRBJ2-2; abundance: -; CDR3nt: TGTGCCAGCAGCCTTCTGGGACAGGGAACCGGGGAGCTGTTTTTT; CDR3aa: CASSLLGQGTGELFF
v_gene: TRBV4-3; d_gene: -; j_gene: TRBJ1-5; abundance: few; CDR3nt: TGCGCCAGCAGCCAAGATGGAAATAGCAATCAGCCCCAGCATTTT; CDR3aa: CASSQDGNSNQPQHF
v_gene: TRBV27; d_gene: -; j_gene: TRBJ2-7; abundance: many; CDR3nt: TGTGCCAGCAGTTTAGGGAGCGAGCAGTACTTC; CDR3aa: CASSLGSEQYF
v_gene: TRBV11-2; d_gene: TRBD2; j_gene: TRBJ2-5; abundance: few; CDR3nt: TGTGCCAGCAGCTTAGGGGCCGGGACTATCCGCGAGACCCAGTACTTC; CDR3aa: CASSLGAGTIRETQYF
v_gene: TRBV4-1; d_gene: -; j_gene: TRBJ2-5; abundance: many; CDR3nt: TGCGCCAGCAGCCAAGATGGGGTAGCGGCACAAGAGACCCAGTACTTC; CDR3aa: CASSQDGVAAQETQYF
v_gene: TRBV28; d_gene: -; j_gene: TRBJ2-7; abundance: many; CDR3nt: TGTGCCAGCACCTACGAGCAGTACTTC; CDR3aa: CASTYEQYF
v_gene: TRBV23-1; d_gene: -; j_gene: TRBJ2-7; abundance: few; CDR3nt: TGCGCCAGCAGTCCCCCCGGGAGACAGGGTTTACACGAGCAGTACTTC; CDR3aa: CASSPPGRQGLHEQYF
v_gene: TRBV27; d_gene: -; j_gene: TRBJ2-1; abundance: many; CDR3nt: TGTGCCAGCAGCTTCGGGGATTCCTACAATGAGCAGTTCTTC; CDR3aa: CASSFGDSYNEQFF
v_gene: TRBV27; d_gene: TRBD1; j_gene: TRBJ2-7; abundance: -; CDR3nt: TGTGCCAGCCCAGGGGGCTCCTACGAGCAGTACTTC; CDR3aa: CASPGGSYEQYF
v_gene: TRBV15; d_gene: TRBD1; j_gene: TRBJ2-7; abundance: many; CDR3nt: TGTGCCACCAGCAGCGGGACAGGGAGAATTTCCTACGAGCAGTACTTC; CDR3aa: CATSSGTGRISYEQYF
v_gene: TRBV28; d_gene: TRBD1; j_gene: TRBJ2-1; abundance: many; CDR3nt: TGTGCCACCTCTACAGGGGTTGGCTTCAGTGAGCAGTTCTTC; CDR3aa: CATSTGVGFSEQFF
v_gene: TRBV9; d_gene: TRBD2; j_gene: TRBJ2-1; abundance: few; CDR3nt: TGTGCCAGCAGCGTAAGCCTCGGGGGGGCTGGGAATGAGCAGTTCTTC; CDR3aa: CASSVSLGGAGNEQFF
v_gene: TRBV29-1; d_gene: -; j_gene: TRBJ2-4; abundance: many; CDR3nt: TGCAGCGTTGTACCCGGAAGACTAGCCAAAAACATTCAGTACTTC; CDR3aa: CSVVPGRLAKNIQYF
v_gene: TRBV4-2; d_gene: TRBD2; j_gene: TRBJ2-3; abundance: many; CDR3nt: TGTGCCAGCAGCCAAGAGAGCGGGGGGGCCTCAGATACGCAGTATTTT; CDR3aa: CASSQESGGASDTQYF
v_gene: TRBV5-1; d_gene: TRBD1; j_gene: TRBJ1-2; abundance: many; CDR3nt: TGCGCCAGCAGCCATAGACAGGGGGCGGTTGATGGCTACACCTTC; CDR3aa: CASSHRQGAVDGYTF
v_gene: TRBV20-1; d_gene: -; j_gene: TRBJ2-3; abundance: -; CDR3nt: TGCAGTGCTAGTTATGGGCAGGGGATATTCACAGATACGCAGTATTTT; CDR3aa: CSASYGQGIFTDTQYF
v_gene: TRBV18; d_gene: TRBD1; j_gene: TRBJ1-1; abundance: many; CDR3nt: TGTGCCAGCTCACTTCGACCGGGACAGGGTTTACCGAACACTGAAGCTTTCTTT; CDR3aa: CASSLRPGQGLPNTEAFF
v_gene: TRBV10-1; d_gene: -; j_gene: TRBJ2-7; abundance: few; CDR3nt: TGCGCCAGCAGCAGGGATAGGGTGAGAAACGAGCAGTACTTC; CDR3aa: CASSRDRVRNEQYF
v_gene: TRBV7-9; d_gene: -; j_gene: TRBJ1-2; abundance: few; CDR3nt: TGTGCCAGCACCCCACCGTCGCAGCCCCTAGGCTACACCTTC; CDR3aa: CASTPPSQPLGYTF
v_gene: TRBV12-3/TRBV12-4; d_gene: -; j_gene: TRBJ1-4; abundance: many; CDR3nt: TGTGCCAGCAGTTTTCTCCAGATTAATGAAAAACTGTTTTTT; CDR3aa: CASSFLQINEKLFF
v_gene: TRBV24-1; d_gene: TRBD2; j_gene: TRBJ2-7; abundance: many; CDR3nt: TGTGCCACCAGTGAAAAGACTAGCGGCTCCTACGAGCAGTACTTC; CDR3aa: CATSEKTSGSYEQYF
v_gene: TRBV27; d_gene: -; j_gene: TRBJ2-7; abundance: many; CDR3nt: TGTGCCAGCAGTTTCAGTAGGGGGACGGCCTACGAGCAGTACTTC; CDR3aa: CASSFSRGTAYEQYF
v_gene: TRBV27; d_gene: TRBD1; j_gene: TRBJ1-5; abundance: many; CDR3nt: TGTGCCAGCAGTCCTCGACAGGGGAATCAGCCCCAGCATTTT; CDR3aa: CASSPRQGNQPQHF
v_gene: TRBV5-4; d_gene: -; j_gene: TRBJ2-7; abundance: -; CDR3nt: TGTGCCAGCAGCTTAACACCTACCTACGAGCAGTACTTC; CDR3aa: CASSLTPTYEQYF
v_gene: TRBV20-1; d_gene: TRBD2; j_gene: TRBJ2-3; abundance: many; CDR3nt: TGCAGTGCTAGTAGCGGGATTAGCACAGATACGCAGTATTTT; CDR3aa: CSASSGISTDTQYF
v_gene: TRBV29-1; d_gene: -; j_gene: TRBJ2-1; abundance: many; CDR3nt: TGCAGCGTTGAGACAGGCTACAATGAGCAGTTCTTC; CDR3aa: CSVETGYNEQFF
v_gene: TRBV2; d_gene: TRBD2; j_gene: TRBJ2-5; abundance: few; CDR3nt: TGTGCCAGCAGTGAGCTGACTAGCGAAGAAGAGACCCAGTACTTC; CDR3aa: CASSELTSEEETQYF
v_gene: TRBV20-1; d_gene: TRBD2; j_gene: TRBJ2-1; abundance: -; CDR3nt: TGCAGTGCTAGAGGGGGAGAGCGGGAGGAGGTTGGGTCCTACAATGAGCAGTTCTTC; CDR3aa: CSARGGEREEVGSYNEQFF
v_gene: TRBV7-9; d_gene: -; j_gene: TRBJ2-1; abundance: many; CDR3nt: TGTGCCAGCAGCTTAGGGAGACCCGATGAGCAGTTCTTC; CDR3aa: CASSLGRPDEQFF
v_gene: TRBV27; d_gene: TRBD1; j_gene: TRBJ2-1; abundance: many; CDR3nt: TGTGCCAGCAGTTTTGGAGACAGGGGGTTGAAGCAGTTCTTC; CDR3aa: CASSFGDRGLKQFF
v_gene: TRBV27; d_gene: TRBD1; j_gene: TRBJ1-1; abundance: few; CDR3nt: TGTGCCAGCACACCGACAGGGGGGAACACTGAAGCTTTCTTT; CDR3aa: CASTPTGGNTEAFF
v_gene: TRBV3-1; d_gene: TRBD2; j_gene: TRBJ2-1; abundance: few; CDR3nt: TGTGCCAGCAGCCAAGCCCTAGCTAGCGGGAGTTGGAATGAGCAGTTCTTC; CDR3aa: CASSQALASGSWNEQFF